The T cell receptor beta chain under discussion was sequenced for a study of control samples from healthy donors and cancer patients. Sequencing was performed with immunoSEQ multiplex PCR; in TCRdb, only in-frame clones are kept and a portion is missing. The data hold 150,000 to 200,000 clones, with around 92% observed a single time. CDR3 length: 14 residues. Between the trimmed V and J ends, which lost 0 bases and 3 bases, there was a span of 9 bases. Germline loops: CDR1 SGHRS, CDR2 YFSETQ. The TCR sequence derives from a woman aged 40 to 50 in good health. The specimen sequenced was blood. V and J are TRBV5-1 and TRBJ1-2; possibly TRBD1 for D (5 bases). The CDR3 region has the DNA TGCGCCAGCAGCTTGGTAGGGGCTGACTATGGCTACACCTTC. As protein: CASSLVGADYGYTF.